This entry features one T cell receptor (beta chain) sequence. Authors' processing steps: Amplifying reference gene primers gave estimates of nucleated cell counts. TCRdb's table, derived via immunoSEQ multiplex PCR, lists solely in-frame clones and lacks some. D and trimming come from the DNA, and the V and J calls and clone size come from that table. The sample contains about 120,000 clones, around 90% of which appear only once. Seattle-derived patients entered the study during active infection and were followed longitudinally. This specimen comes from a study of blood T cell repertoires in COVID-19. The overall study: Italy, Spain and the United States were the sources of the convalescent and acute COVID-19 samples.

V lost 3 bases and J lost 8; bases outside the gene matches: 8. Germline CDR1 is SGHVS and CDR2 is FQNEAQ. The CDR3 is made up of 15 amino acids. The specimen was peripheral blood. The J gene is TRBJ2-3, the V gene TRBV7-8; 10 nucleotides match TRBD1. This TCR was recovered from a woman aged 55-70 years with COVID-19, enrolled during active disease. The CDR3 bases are TGTGCCAGCAGCTTCACGGGACAGGGGAGGGGTACGCAGTATTTT. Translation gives CASSFTGQGRGTQYF.